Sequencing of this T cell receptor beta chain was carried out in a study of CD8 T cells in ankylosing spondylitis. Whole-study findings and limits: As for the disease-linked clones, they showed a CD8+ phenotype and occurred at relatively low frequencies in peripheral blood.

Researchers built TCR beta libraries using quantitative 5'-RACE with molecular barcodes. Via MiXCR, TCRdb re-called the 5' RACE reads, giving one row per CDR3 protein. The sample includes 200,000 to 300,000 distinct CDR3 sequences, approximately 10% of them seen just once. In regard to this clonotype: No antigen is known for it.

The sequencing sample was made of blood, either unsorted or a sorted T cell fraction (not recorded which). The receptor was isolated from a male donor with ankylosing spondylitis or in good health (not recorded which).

The chain's CDR3 is CASSLGTAPNEQYF. CDR3 coding DNA: TGCGCCAGCAGCCTAGGGACAGCGCCCAACGAGCAGTACTTC. V and J are TRBV4-1 and TRBJ2-7, with TRBD1 matching over 7 bases. CDR3 length: 14 amino acids. The V gene's germline CDR1 is MGHRA and CDR2 YSYEKL. The trim removed 4 bases at V and 5 bases at J, leaving 8 bases unmatched.